The sequence of this T cell receptor (beta chain) was determined in a study of control samples from healthy donors and cancer patients (dated by TCRdb to 2018 to 2021). The library was produced with the immunoSEQ multiplex PCR assay. TCRdb stores this immuneACCESS table with in-frame sequences only. Part of the clones is absent; in the studies checked, under half of the shortfall reflects unresolved V genes, and no reason is known for the rest. This sample lists about 73,000 clones; 89% were detected once. The ten largest clonotypes hold approximately 18% of the sample. This clone was seen a single time. It has no known antigen specificity. No per-base quality is available; no much larger clone lies one base away. V and J are truncated by 2 bases and 0 bases respectively, leaving an intervening sequence of 8 bases. From its cysteine to its phenylalanine, the CDR3 spans 14 amino acids. The kept DNA is CDR3 alone, 42 bases in frame from the first base. CDR1 SGHRS and CDR2 YFSETQ are derived from the germline V gene.

Material for sequencing was PBMCs. The chain uses TRBV5-1 and TRBJ1-2, with the D gene not confidently named. The TCR comes from a man aged 55 to 69 with lung cancer. The DNA sequence is as follows: TGCGCCAGCAGCTTTGAGGACTCTAACTATGGCTACACCTTC. The encoded protein is CASSFEDSNYGYTF.